The source of this T cell receptor beta chain is a study of shared clonotypes between healthy human individuals. TCRdb keeps only in-frame clones here, not all; method: immunoSEQ multiplex PCR. The repertoire has approximately 2.1 million clones, 80% to 95% of them found once; the top ten carry 0.39%. The CDR3 contains 15 residues. After removal of 5 bases from V and 5 bases from J, the junction contained 10 bases not matched to a gene. Germline CDR1 is SGHNT and CDR2 is YYREEE (reference sequence). The receptor's source is a man aged 18-30 years in good health. Some clones in this sample may be carry-over from other donors' samples. The specimen sequenced was naive CD4+ T cells from PBMCs. Noted subset: CD45RA+ positively selected. The chain couples TRBV5-4 to TRBJ2-7; 10 bases map to TRBD1. CDR3 protein: CASSPPGQGNNEQYF. The CDR3 coding sequence is TGTGCCAGCAGTCCCCCGGGACAGGGGAACAACGAGCAGTACTTC. Full variable domain (outside the CDR3, taken from reference TRBV5-4 and TRBJ2-7): ETGVTQSPTHLIKTRGQQVTLRCSSQSGHNTVSWYQQALGQGPQFIFQYYREEENGRGNFPPRFSGLQFPNYSSELNVNALELDDSALYLCASSPPGQGNNEQYFGPGTRLTVT.